This TCR beta chain emerged from a study of blood T cells in healthy people across ages (dated by TCRdb to 2013 to 2016). Background for the entire study: In model experiments, template switching captured roughly one uniquely barcoded TCR beta cDNA molecule for every two T cells. To avoid experimental bias, donors of different ages were distributed randomly across sequencing lanes. Two additional independent replicas of 1 million unique cDNA reads from the same blood draw were analyzed for two donors (one aged 18 to 30 and one aged 80 or older). Age-related changes in TCR beta repertoire diversity were measured in the study by deep sequencing normalized with unique cDNA molecular identifiers. Donors were grouped into four age groups: young (average 16 years), middle-aged (about 38), aged (around 60) and long-lived (around 82). Results and caveats for the whole study, not just this receptor: Estimates of total diversity based on one million sequenced T cells were regarded as lower bounds and as underestimates. The percentage of naive T cells measured by flow cytometry correlated strongly with observed TCR beta diversity. Observed TCR beta diversity per million T cells fell roughly linearly with age, and a significant reduction was already apparent by age around 44. Compared with the aged group, the long-lived group had more naive CD4+ T cells, fewer expanded clones and increased TCR diversity, a pattern suggesting age selection. Bulk unsorted PBMC profiling prevented conclusive comparison of naive and antigen-experienced compartments. The CMV infection status of donors was not known, potentially confounding age-related changes in expanded clonotypes.

Remarks on this clonotype: Its antigen remains undetermined. Base quality data are lacking; no much larger clone is found one base away.

Reading from cysteine to phenylalanine, the CDR3 counts 17 amino acids. Only the CDR3 DNA is retained, 51 bases long and in frame from the first base. For CDR1 and CDR2, the germline V gene lists SGHVS and FNYEAQ. V lost 4 bases and J lost 6 bases, and the count of bases not matched to a germline gene is 13. The 40 or so donors, aged about 6 to 95 years, were systemically healthy Caucasian individuals from Russia. About 9.8 milliliters of peripheral blood were drawn from each donor into EDTA-treated Vacutainer tubes. Ficoll-Paque density-gradient centrifugation was used to isolate PBMCs, with at least 6.5 million per sample. Trizol reagent was used to extract total RNA from the PBMCs, yielding at least 5.5 micrograms per sample. Naive CD45RAhigh/CD27high T cell percentages were measured by flow cytometry on a PBMC aliquot from every donor. The receptor library was made with 5' RACE. A second about 7 to 11 cycle PCR used a sample-barcoded 5' primer and a J-beta primer mix. A unique molecular identifier was introduced onto each TCR beta cDNA molecule by a template-switch 5' adaptor carrying 12 random nucleotides. At least 2.5 million CDR3-containing paired-end reads were obtained from each sample. All of the RNA was converted into first-strand cDNA using the Mint cDNA synthesis kit, with a TRBC-specific oligonucleotide serving as the primer. Following uracil-DNA glycosylase treatment, a first 18-cycle PCR with universal primers M1SS and BC2_uni_R was performed on all cDNA. Per the authors' processing: Each sample was normalized by randomly selecting 1 million high-quality reads, each carrying a distinct molecular identifier. Instead of being binned into consensus sequences, reads with shared molecular identifiers were discarded. CDR3 identification, clonotype clustering and error correction used MiTCR with a Q25 quality threshold and the strictest error-elimination algorithm. A nonparametric unseen species model with Euler transformation was used to estimate a lower bound on total TCR beta diversity. TCRdb reanalyzed the raw reads on its own, using fastp at Q25 for trimming and MiXCR for clone calling, and kept in-frame beta chains. All rows with the same CDR3 protein become a single entry with the most common DNA and genes. What appears here as the V and J calls and clone size reflects TCRdb's work, not the paper's. This sample is represented by 1.5 million to 2 million distinct CDR3 sequences; about two fifths of them were singletons. Roughly 23% of the sample lies in the top ten.

The sequenced material came from blood. The sequence was collected from a human donor in good health. The sequence joins TRBV7-6 to TRBJ2-1, and 9 junctional nucleotides match TRBD2. The CDR3 protein sequence reads: CASSSQAGRGGINEQFF. The nucleotide sequence reads TGTGCCAGCAGCTCACAGGCGGGGCGGGGGGGCATCAATGAGCAGTTCTTC.